This record looks at one TCR beta chain sequence and its context. The table lists this clonotype with a few counts. Its antigen is unknown. The record has no base qualities; no much larger clone is one base away. This entry belongs to a study of T cells in Graves' hyperthyroidism and ophthalmopathy (dated by TCRdb to between 2019 and 2020). Looking at the study overall: Peripheral blood samples were taken at initial diagnosis, before any treatment was given. Prospective prediction of ophthalmopathy was tested in an independent validation cohort of under 20 hyperthyroidism patients and around 16 patients who later progressed to ophthalmopathy. To identify distinguishing TCR V-J signatures, a discovery cohort of some 100 patients was used, comprising 40 to 45 with Graves' ophthalmopathy and some 60 with stable Graves' hyperthyroidism. According to the paper, TCR Vbeta CDR3 sequencing was carried out on more than 120 peripheral blood samples, which came from 40 to 45 ophthalmopathy, around 75 hyperthyroidism and approximately 17 progressor patients. After sampling, hyperthyroidism patients received methimazole starting at 30 mg daily, and ophthalmopathy patients received high-dose intravenous methylprednisolone. In addition, the study compared T-cell repertoires in thyroid tissue and in blood from 6 or 7 Graves' hyperthyroidism patients. The 75 to 100 discovery patients were divided at random into training and test sets in a 7:3 ratio. Broad study findings and their caveats: In validation, progression to ophthalmopathy was predicted by the model with around 70% sensitivity and approximately 78% specificity, a median of 6.5 months before onset. Blood samples also contained most of the expanded thyroid clonotypes (frequency above 0.001), which suggests that blood repertoires may reflect thyroid immune responses. No statistical method was used to fix the sample size in advance, and group allocation was not hidden from the investigators. In cross-validation, a model built on a 13 V-J signature told ophthalmopathy apart from stable hyperthyroidism with less than 90% sensitivity and roughly 83% specificity, and in testing the same model reached 80%/75%.

Ophthalmopathy patients had moderately to severely active disease, Clinical Activity Score of at least 3, NOSPECS grade of at least 4, and duration under 3 months. Exclusion was applied to patients with uncontrolled infections, other autoimmune diseases, pregnancy or lactation. Diagnoses were based on clinical symptoms, serum thyroxine and TRAb, thyroid ultrasound and orbital computed tomography. Ficoll-Paque density gradient centrifugation was used to isolate PBMCs from around 10 ml of fresh peripheral blood. Total RNA was extracted using Trizol reagent, and RNA quality was assessed on an Agilent 2100 Bioanalyzer. The TCR beta CDR3 regions were amplified from RNA transcripts. A first-round RT-PCR of the TCR CDR3 used the HTBI primer set with the Qiagen OneStep RT-PCR kit. A second multiplex PCR round built the libraries, followed by size selection and purification. Paired-end sequencing of the libraries was performed with 100 bp reads on an Illumina HiSeq2000. The study's processing was this. SOAPnuke was used to process the raw data, with reads discarded if the reads contained adapters or uncalled bases, had a mean Phred below 15, or lacked an exact constant-primer or identifier match. COPE v1.2.5 was used to merge the high-quality paired reads, and each unique nucleotide sequence was defined as a clonotype. MiTCR v1.1 was used to align clonotypes to the IMGT TRBV, TRBD and TRBJ reference segments. The analysis was restricted to V-J combinations with a frequency above 0.0001, which together covered around 99% of the repertoires. A TCS score was defined as the ratio of F50 (clonal expansion) to E x V (chaos), with BLOSUM62-based TCRdist applied between CDR3 peptides within each V-J. Welch's t-statistics and random forest reduced several hundred V-J features to roughly 13, which were used in a naive Bayes classifier (R e1071). TCRdb ran its own pipeline on the public reads, namely fastp trimming at Q25 and MiXCR clone calling, and kept in-frame beta chains. Entries that share a CDR3 protein sequence are merged under the most common genes and DNA. The V and J calls come from TCRdb's annotation, not from the publication. Across this sample there are hundreds of thousands of distinct CDR3 sequences, with roughly 22% seen only once. Of the sample, roughly 60% falls within the top ten clones.

The CDR3 holds 15 amino acids from the cysteine to the phenylalanine. CDR3 DNA only is kept here, 45 bases in frame from base 1. From a lookup of the germline V gene (reference sequence), CDR1 and CDR2 are DFQATT and SNEGSKA. Between the V and J ends, shortened by 3 bases and 1 base respectively, the junction contains 10 bases. Sequenced: blood. The TCR originated in a man aged 30-40 years with Graves' ophthalmopathy. The chain couples TRBV20-1 to TRBJ2-6; TRBD2 is a possible D gene, resting on 6 matching bases. The CDR3 corresponds to CSASNGLSGANVLTF. The nucleotide sequence is given as TGCAGTGCTAGTAACGGACTATCTGGGGCCAACGTCCTGACTTTC.